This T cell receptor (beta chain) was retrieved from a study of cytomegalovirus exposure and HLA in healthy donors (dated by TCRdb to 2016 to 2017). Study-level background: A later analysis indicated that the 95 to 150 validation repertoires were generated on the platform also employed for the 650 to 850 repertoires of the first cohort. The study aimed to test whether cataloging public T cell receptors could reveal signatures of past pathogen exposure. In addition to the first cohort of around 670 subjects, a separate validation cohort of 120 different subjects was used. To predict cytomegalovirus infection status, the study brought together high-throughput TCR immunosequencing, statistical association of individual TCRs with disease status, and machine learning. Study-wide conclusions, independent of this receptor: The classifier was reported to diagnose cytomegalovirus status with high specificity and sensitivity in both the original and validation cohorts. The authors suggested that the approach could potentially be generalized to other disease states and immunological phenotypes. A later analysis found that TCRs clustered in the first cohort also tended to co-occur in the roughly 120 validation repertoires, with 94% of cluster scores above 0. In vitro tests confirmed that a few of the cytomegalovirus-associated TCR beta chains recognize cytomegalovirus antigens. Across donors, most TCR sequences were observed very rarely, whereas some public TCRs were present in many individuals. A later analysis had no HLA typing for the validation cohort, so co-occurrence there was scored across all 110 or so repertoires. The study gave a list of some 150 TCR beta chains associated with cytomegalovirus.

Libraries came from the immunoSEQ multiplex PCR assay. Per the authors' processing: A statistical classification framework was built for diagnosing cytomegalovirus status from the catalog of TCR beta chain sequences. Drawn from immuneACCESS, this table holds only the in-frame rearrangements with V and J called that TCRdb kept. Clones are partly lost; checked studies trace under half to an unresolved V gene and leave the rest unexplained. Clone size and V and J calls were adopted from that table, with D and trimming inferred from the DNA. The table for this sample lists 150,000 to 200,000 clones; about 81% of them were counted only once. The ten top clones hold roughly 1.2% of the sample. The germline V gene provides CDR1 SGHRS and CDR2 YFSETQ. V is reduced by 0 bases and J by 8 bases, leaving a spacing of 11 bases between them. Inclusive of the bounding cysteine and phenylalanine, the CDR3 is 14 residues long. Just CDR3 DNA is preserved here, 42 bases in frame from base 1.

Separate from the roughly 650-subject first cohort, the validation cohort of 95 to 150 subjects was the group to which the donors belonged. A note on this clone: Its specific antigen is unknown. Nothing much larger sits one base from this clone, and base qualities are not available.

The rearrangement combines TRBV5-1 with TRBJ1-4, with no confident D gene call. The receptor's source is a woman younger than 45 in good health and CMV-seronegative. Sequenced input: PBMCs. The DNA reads TGCGCCAGCAGCTTGGACGGGGTGAGCGAAAAACTGTTTTTT. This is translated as CASSLDGVSEKLFF. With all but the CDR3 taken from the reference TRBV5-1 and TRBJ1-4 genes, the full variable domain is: KAGVTQTPRYLIKTRGQQVTLSCSPISGHRSVSWYQQTPGQGLQFLFEYFSETQRNKGNFPGRFSGRQFSNSRSEMNVSTLELGDSALYLCASSLDGVSEKLFFGSGTQLSVL.